The entry below describes one T cell receptor (beta chain). The data derive from a study of blood T cell repertoires in COVID-19. Germline loops: CDR1 SGHTA, CDR2 FQGTGA. The CDR3 is made up of 14 amino acids. With V trimmed by 1 base and J by 6 bases, 3 bases remained unmatched. Profiled with immunoSEQ multiplex PCR; TCRdb holds only in-frame clones, not every one. Here the sample spans 80,000 to 100,000 clones, approximately 89% being singletons. The TCR comes from a human donor in a cohort sampled during active COVID-19. Sequences were obtained from peripheral blood. The gene calls are TRBV7-3 and TRBJ2-1, with 7 bases lining up with TRBD2. The CDR3 DNA reads TGTGCCAGCAGCTTAATTGGCGGGAGCAATGAGCAGTTCTTC. This gives the protein CASSLIGGSNEQFF. Supplemented by reference TRBV7-3 and TRBJ2-1, the full variable domain reads GAGVSQTPSNKVTEKGKYVELRCDPISGHTALYWYRQSLGQGPEFLIYFQGTGAADDSGLPNDRFFAVRPEGSVSTLKIQRTERGDSAVYLCASSLIGGSNEQFFGPGTRLTVL.